The present entry profiles one TCR beta chain with its context. Its antigen is not yet known. Base quality data are lacking; no much larger clone is found one base away. Sequencing of the TRB variable region was done with the immunoSEQ hsTCRB v3.0 assay at survey level resolution. TRB sequencing targeted a depth of about 40,000-50,000 T-cell genomes per sample. TRB libraries were pooled and sequenced on an Illumina MiSeq using a v3 150-cycle kit. On the authors' methods: Analysis of repertoires was carried out in R inside a reproducible Nextflow workflow spanning QC, data transformation and analysis. Custom analyses were implemented in LymphoSeq2, an R package for AIRR-Seq data exploration. A handful of samples that yielded fewer than 5000 total TRB sequences were excluded, so that fewer than 200 HIV repertoires were analyzed. Among the roughly 180 retained HIV repertoires, 55 to 60 were collected before ART initiation and around 130 after ART initiation. Repertoires were downsampled to 5000 TRB nucleotide sequences, with summary statistics averaged over 100 downsampling iterations. TRB sequences were retained for analysis only if CDR3 regions of at least seven amino acids were present. Diversity was measured with a Shannon entropy-derived clonality score and the Gini coefficient. In the repertoire networks, any two of the top 5000 CDR3 amino acid sequences were linked whenever the two sequences differed by an edit distance of one. For TRB CDR3 amino acid sequences, antigen specificity groups and MHC restriction were predicted with GLIPH2. CDR3 amino acid sequences were matched against VDJdb and McPAS-TCR to flag known CMV, EBV, HIV or tissue antigen associations. Pre-ART, post-ART and control groups were compared with Wilcoxon signed-rank tests and Holm-Bonferroni correction. TCRdb limited this immuneACCESS table to in-frame rearrangements with V and J called. A share of clones is missing; checked studies link under half to unresolved V genes, and the rest is unexplained. V and J calls and clone size come straight from that table; D and trimming were deduced from the DNA. For this sample there are 15,000 or so clones; approximately 86% appear just once. Under 14% of the sample comes from the top ten.

The sample originates from a study of long-term antiretroviral therapy in people with HIV (dated by TCRdb to 2022 to 2024). In terms of the full investigation: The earliest samples were collected about a decade before the 2015 WHO recommendation for immediate ART, when ART was typically delayed until CD4 counts fell. Of the 25 to 30 participants with HIV, roughly 10 were female. From 30 adults with confirmed HIV infection, the cohort provided roughly 200 cryopreserved PBMC samples, gathered serially across a mean of roughly 6 years (range 1-12). No cross-contamination during QIAcube processing was seen in test extractions of a monoclonal T-cell line run alongside roughly 30 polyclonal samples. This retrospective serial study examined whether starting ART and sustained HIV suppression were associated with changes in the composition and diversity of the TRB repertoire in peripheral blood. Results the study describes overall, beyond this receptor: HIV repertoires had narrower CDR3 length ranges than controls, and the network structure suggested an antigen-experienced repertoire that shifted only slightly toward naive after ART. Owing to limited PBMC availability, only the TCR beta chain was sequenced, without alpha chain pairing. At every time point, the repertoire was dominated by expanded TRB clones first identified before ART initiation, although this dominance fluctuated and, in many PLHIV, declined after ART. Inferences about post-ART repertoire changes are limited because no data were available on ART adherence, viral resistance or therapy changes. Samples dated from the mid-2000s to the late 2010s, and the ART regimens used may be less effective than current ones. Starting ART was linked to a significant rise in TRB diversity, yet even after long-term ART the diversity remained significantly lower than in transplant donor controls. Because cell numbers in pre-ART samples were limited, unsorted PBMC were profiled instead of sorted CD4+ and CD8+ T cells.

Participants were included only if at least one PBMC sample before ART initiation and at least two post-ART samples were available. All participants with HIV were treated in the United States of America. Before DNA extraction, cryopreserved samples containing about 0.9-10 million PBMC were thawed and washed. At the time of the earliest PBMC sample for each participant with HIV, ages ranged from roughly 23 to 55 years. Each participant contributed PBMC samples from 1-4 timepoints before ART initiation and 2-8 timepoints after ART initiation, with a median of 7 samples. Serial HIV viral load, CD4+ T-cell count, ART history and demographic data were obtained for every participant. Using a Qiagen kit on a QIAcube, genomic DNA was extracted from unsorted PBMC, with samples processed in batches of 12. Trimming at the junction amounts to 3 bases on V and 7 bases on J, and the germline ends lie 12 bases apart. The germline V gene (reference sequence) supplies CDR1 MNHEY and CDR2 SMNVEV. Inclusive of the bounding cysteine and phenylalanine, the CDR3 is 14 residues long. Only CDR3 DNA remains: 42 bases, in frame from the first base.

Sequences were derived from unsorted PBMCs, sampled 6.2 years after starting antiretroviral therapy. This TCR was sampled from a man in his forties with HIV. The sequence links TRBV27 to TRBJ1-4; no confident D gene assignment can be made. This receptor has the CDR3 CASSLSLGREKLFF. In nucleotide form, the sequence is TGTGCCAGCAGTTTGTCTCTCGGACGTGAAAAACTGTTTTTT.